The 3 T cell receptor beta chains reported below all come from one sample, sequenced in a study of regulatory T cells in long-lasting Graves disease. Arm-PCR of CDR3 regions with iRepertoire HTBI primers generated TCR beta libraries. TCRdb processed the multiplex PCR reads anew with MiXCR; each CDR3 protein has one entry. Seen here are 350,000 to 450,000 distinct CDR3 sequences, more than 20% observed once, and the top ten hold around 30%. Time point: persistent/refractory GD, antithyroid drugs over 5 years with positive TRAb. PBMC RNA was the source of the TCR library. This sample comprised peripheral blood mononuclear cells (PBMCs), obtained when the disease was refractory, from a patient treated with antithyroid drugs. Source of these receptors: a woman aged 35 to 49 with Graves disease.

The chain joins TRBV10-1 to TRBJ2-2, with 9 positions matching TRBD1. Germline loops: CDR1 WNHNN, CDR2 SYGVQD (reference sequence). Unmatched junction bases numbered 7, after V lost 5 bases and J lost 6 bases. CDR3 size: 15 residues. CDR3 amino acids: CASSNPGTGPGELFF. CDR3 bases: TGCGCCAGCAGTAACCCCGGGACAGGGCCCGGGGAGCTGTTTTTT.

The chain carries TRBV5-5 and TRBJ2-5; TRBD1 aligns across 7 bases. The CDR3 is 16 residues long. The V and J ends lost 0 bases and 4 bases, in that order; junction bases with no gene match: 9. Germline values: CDR1 SGHKS, CDR2 YYEKEE (reference sequence). CDR3 sequence reads: CASSLATGERRETQYF. Written as DNA, the CDR3 is TGTGCCAGCAGCTTGGCTACAGGGGAACGACGAGAGACCCAGTACTTC.

The rearrangement uses TRBV6-5 and TRBJ2-2, with 7 bases that match TRBD2. V shed 0 bases and J 7 bases; nucleotides not matched to a gene: 11. Germline assignment: CDR1 MNHEY and CDR2 SVGAGI. The CDR3 spans 17 residues. The CDR3 loop is CASSYSMRWRELGELFF. The CDR3 DNA reads as TGTGCCAGCAGTTACTCGATGAGATGGCGGGAGCTCGGGGAGCTGTTTTTT.